The clone carrying this TCR beta chain is termed medium-sized. Antigen specificity is unknown. TCRdb re-derived calls from the reads in MiXCR, one entry per CDR3 protein. The repertoire holds about 8,000 distinct CDR3 sequences, with roughly 18% as singletons. This entry comes from a study of liver allograft versus peripheral blood T cells. Study at large: Blood and transplanted-liver T cell receptor repertoires from recipients were compared.

Findings of the study overall: The authors reported that T cell receptor repertoires inside liver allografts differed from those in peripheral blood.

The CDR3 spans 17 residues. Germline values: CDR1 MNHEY, CDR2 SVGEGT. The ends lost 4 bases at V and 0 bases at J; junction bases unmatched: 9. The clonotype was recovered from a human patient who had a liver transplant. Some T cells may arise from the graft donor. V is TRBV6-2 or TRBV6-3 and J is TRBJ1-1; the match to TRBD1 covers 9 bases. The CDR3 spells CASSLGQGPPLNTEAFF. The CDR3 nucleotides are TGTGCCAGCAGTTTGGGACAGGGTCCCCCCTTGAACACTGAAGCTTTCTTT.